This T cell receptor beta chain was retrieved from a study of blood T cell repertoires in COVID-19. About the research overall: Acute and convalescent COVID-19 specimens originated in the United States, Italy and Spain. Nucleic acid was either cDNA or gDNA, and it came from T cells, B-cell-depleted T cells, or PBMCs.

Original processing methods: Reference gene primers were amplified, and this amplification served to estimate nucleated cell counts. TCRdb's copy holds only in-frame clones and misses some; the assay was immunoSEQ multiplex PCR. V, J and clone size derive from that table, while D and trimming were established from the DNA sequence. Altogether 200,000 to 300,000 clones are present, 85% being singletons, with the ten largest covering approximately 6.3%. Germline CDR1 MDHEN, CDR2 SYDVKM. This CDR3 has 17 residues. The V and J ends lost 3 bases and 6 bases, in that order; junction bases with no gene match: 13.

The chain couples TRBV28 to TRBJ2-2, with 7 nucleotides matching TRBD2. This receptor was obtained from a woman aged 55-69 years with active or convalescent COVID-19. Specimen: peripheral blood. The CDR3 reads CASSFQRERGGSGELFF. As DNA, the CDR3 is TGTGCCAGCAGTTTCCAACGAGAGCGGGGTGGGTCCGGGGAGCTGTTTTTT.